This entry is about one T cell receptor beta chain. Trimming took 3 bases from V and 1 from J, leaving 16 bases between them. The germline gives CDR1 LGHNA, CDR2 YSLEER. The CDR3 spans 17 residues. Each CDR3 protein gets one entry after TCRdb re-called the RT-PCR reads with MiXCR. The sample has hundreds of thousands of distinct CDR3 sequences, over 12% seen once. The clonotype was recovered from a female donor in good health, serving as a healthy control. V usage is TRBV4-3 and J usage is TRBJ2-1, with D maybe TRBD2 (7 bases). Sequenced input: memory CD4+ T cells from blood. The CDR3 DNA is TGCGCCAGCAGCCAGGTGAGGGGGGGTGTGTCCTACAATGAGCAGTTCTTC. Translated, it gives CASSQVRGGVSYNEQFF.